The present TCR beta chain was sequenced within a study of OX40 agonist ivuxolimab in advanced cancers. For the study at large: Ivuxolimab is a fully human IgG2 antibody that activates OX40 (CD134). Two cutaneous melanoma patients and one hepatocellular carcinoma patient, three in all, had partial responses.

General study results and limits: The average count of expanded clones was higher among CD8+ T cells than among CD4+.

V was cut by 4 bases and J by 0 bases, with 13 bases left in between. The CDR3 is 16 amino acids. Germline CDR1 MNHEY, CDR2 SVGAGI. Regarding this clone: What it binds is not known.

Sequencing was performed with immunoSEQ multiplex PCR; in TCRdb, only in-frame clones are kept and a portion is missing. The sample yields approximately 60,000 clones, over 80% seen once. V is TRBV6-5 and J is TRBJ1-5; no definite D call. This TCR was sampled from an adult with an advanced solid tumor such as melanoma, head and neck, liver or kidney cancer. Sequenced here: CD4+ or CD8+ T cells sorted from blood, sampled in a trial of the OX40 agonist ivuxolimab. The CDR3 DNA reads TGTGCCAGCAGTTCGGCTCTAGGTGATAGCAATCAGCCCCAGCATTTT. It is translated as CASSSALGDSNQPQHF.